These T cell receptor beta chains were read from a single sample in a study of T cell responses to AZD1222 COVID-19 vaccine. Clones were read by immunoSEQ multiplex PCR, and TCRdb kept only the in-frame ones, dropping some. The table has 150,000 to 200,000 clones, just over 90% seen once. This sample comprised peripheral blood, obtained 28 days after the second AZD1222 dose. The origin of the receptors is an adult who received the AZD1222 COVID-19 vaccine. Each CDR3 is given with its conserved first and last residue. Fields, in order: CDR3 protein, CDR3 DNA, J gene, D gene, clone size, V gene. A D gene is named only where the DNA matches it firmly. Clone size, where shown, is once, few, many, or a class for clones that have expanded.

CDR3aa: CASSLAAVDRGYTF; CDR3nt: TGTGCCAGTAGCCTCGCGGCAGTTGATCGGGGCTACACCTTC; j_gene: TRBJ1-2; d_gene: NA; abundance: NA; v_gene: TRBV19
CDR3aa: CASSLMGGNTEAFF; CDR3nt: TGTGCCAGCAGCTTAATGGGGGGGAACACTGAAGCTTTCTTT; j_gene: TRBJ1-1; d_gene: NA; abundance: NA; v_gene: TRBV7-3
CDR3aa: CASSFGAPYNEQFF; CDR3nt: TGTGCCAGCAGTTTCGGGGCGCCCTACAATGAGCAGTTCTTC; j_gene: TRBJ2-1; d_gene: NA; abundance: NA; v_gene: TRBV28
CDR3aa: CASSLFGQGATNEKLFF; CDR3nt: TGTGCCAGCAGCTTGTTCGGACAGGGGGCAACTAATGAAAAACTGTTTTTT; j_gene: TRBJ1-4; d_gene: TRBD1; abundance: NA; v_gene: TRBV5-6
CDR3aa: CASSPDDRAQGYTF; CDR3nt: TGCGCCAGCAGCCCCGACGACAGGGCGCAGGGCTACACCTTC; j_gene: TRBJ1-2; d_gene: TRBD1; abundance: once; v_gene: TRBV5-1
CDR3aa: CASSYNRGPDYGYTF; CDR3nt: TGTGCCAGCAGCTACAACAGGGGGCCTGACTATGGCTACACCTTC; j_gene: TRBJ1-2; d_gene: TRBD1; abundance: once; v_gene: TRBV5-4
CDR3aa: CASSYDRGNYGYTF; CDR3nt: TGCGCCAGCAGCTACGACAGGGGGAACTATGGCTACACCTTC; j_gene: TRBJ1-2; d_gene: TRBD1; abundance: NA; v_gene: TRBV5-1
CDR3aa: CASRLWSNEQFF; CDR3nt: TGTGCCAGCCGCCTATGGAGCAATGAGCAGTTCTTC; j_gene: TRBJ2-1; d_gene: NA; abundance: once; v_gene: TRBV7-2
CDR3aa: CASSPGTGYDLTYEQYF; CDR3nt: TGTGCCAGCAGTCCCGGGACAGGCTACGACCTTACCTACGAGCAGTACTTC; j_gene: TRBJ2-7; d_gene: TRBD1; abundance: NA; v_gene: TRBV27
CDR3aa: CAWSDTGDDGYTF; CDR3nt: TGTGCCTGGAGTGATACAGGGGATGATGGCTACACCTTC; j_gene: TRBJ1-2; d_gene: TRBD1; abundance: NA; v_gene: TRBV30
CDR3aa: CASGKLGQSYGYTF; CDR3nt: TGTGCTAGTGGGAAGTTAGGACAGAGCTATGGCTACACCTTC; j_gene: TRBJ1-2; d_gene: NA; abundance: NA; v_gene: TRBV12-5
CDR3aa: CASKGGGIYNSPLHF; CDR3nt: TGTGCCAGCAAGGGGGGGGGAATCTATAATTCACCCCTCCACTTT; j_gene: TRBJ1-6; d_gene: NA; abundance: once; v_gene: TRBV6-5
CDR3aa: CASSQEPGSYEQYF; CDR3nt: TGCGCCAGCAGCCAAGAACCCGGCTCCTACGAGCAGTACTTC; j_gene: TRBJ2-7; d_gene: NA; abundance: NA; v_gene: TRBV4-1
CDR3aa: CASSDTRDLPGYGYTF; CDR3nt: TGTGCCAGCAGCGATACCCGGGACCTTCCTGGCTATGGCTACACCTTC; j_gene: TRBJ1-2; d_gene: NA; abundance: NA; v_gene: TRBV9
CDR3aa: CASSALYEQYF; CDR3nt: TGTGCCAGCAGTGCACTCTACGAGCAGTACTTC; j_gene: TRBJ2-7; d_gene: NA; abundance: NA; v_gene: TRBV2
CDR3aa: CASSLDSYEQYF; CDR3nt: TGTGCCAGCAGCTTGGATTCCTACGAGCAGTACTTC; j_gene: TRBJ2-7; d_gene: NA; abundance: NA; v_gene: TRBV11-2
CDR3aa: CASRGTVSGANVLTF; CDR3nt: TGTGCCAGCAGGGGGACAGTCTCTGGGGCCAACGTCCTGACTTTC; j_gene: TRBJ2-6; d_gene: TRBD1; abundance: NA; v_gene: TRBV6-5
CDR3aa: CASSGREYEQYF; CDR3nt: TGTGCCAGCAGCGGGCGGGAGTACGAGCAGTACTTC; j_gene: TRBJ2-7; d_gene: TRBD2; abundance: once; v_gene: TRBV7-9
CDR3aa: CASSPSSYNEQFF; CDR3nt: TGTGCCAGCAGTCCGAGCTCCTACAATGAGCAGTTCTTC; j_gene: TRBJ2-1; d_gene: NA; abundance: few; v_gene: TRBV6-4
CDR3aa: CASSQVPGQGYNEQFF; CDR3nt: TGTGCCAGCAGCCAAGTACCGGGACAGGGATACAATGAGCAGTTCTTC; j_gene: TRBJ2-1; d_gene: TRBD1; abundance: NA; v_gene: TRBV3-1/TRBV3-2
CDR3aa: CAWSVPYRTSNQPQHF; CDR3nt: TGTGCCTGGAGTGTACCGTATCGGACATCGAATCAGCCCCAGCATTTT; j_gene: TRBJ1-5; d_gene: NA; abundance: NA; v_gene: TRBV30
CDR3aa: CAIRFGPDSNSPLHF; CDR3nt: TGTGCCATCAGATTCGGGCCGGATAGTAATTCACCCCTCCACTTT; j_gene: TRBJ1-6; d_gene: NA; abundance: NA; v_gene: TRBV10-3
CDR3aa: CASTETGLNTEAFF; CDR3nt: TGCGCCAGCACCGAGACCGGACTGAACACTGAAGCTTTCTTT; j_gene: TRBJ1-1; d_gene: NA; abundance: NA; v_gene: TRBV10-2
CDR3aa: CASSPRLNTEAFF; CDR3nt: TGTGCCAGCAGCCCCCGGCTGAACACTGAAGCTTTCTTT; j_gene: TRBJ1-1; d_gene: NA; abundance: few; v_gene: TRBV7-2
CDR3aa: CASSPGRPTRNTGELFF; CDR3nt: TGTGCCAGCAGCCCCGGGAGACCGACTAGAAACACCGGGGAGCTGTTTTTT; j_gene: TRBJ2-2; d_gene: NA; abundance: NA; v_gene: TRBV28
CDR3aa: CASSLAGDSPLHF; CDR3nt: TGTGCCAGCAGCTTAGCGGGAGATTCACCCCTCCACTTT; j_gene: TRBJ1-6; d_gene: NA; abundance: NA; v_gene: TRBV7-2
CDR3aa: CAGSLGWSEQYF; CDR3nt: TGTGCCGGGTCTTTGGGGTGGAGCGAGCAGTACTTC; j_gene: TRBJ2-7; d_gene: NA; abundance: once; v_gene: TRBV30
CDR3aa: CASSWEVAVGTDTQYF; CDR3nt: TGTGCCAGCAGCTGGGAGGTAGCGGTGGGCACAGATACGCAGTATTTT; j_gene: TRBJ2-3; d_gene: NA; abundance: NA; v_gene: TRBV5-5
CDR3aa: CASSFYFGTGGSIQYF; CDR3nt: TGTGCCAGCAGTTTCTATTTCGGGACGGGAGGTTCCATTCAGTACTTC; j_gene: TRBJ2-4; d_gene: TRBD2; abundance: NA; v_gene: TRBV28
CDR3aa: CAGNPSGQPQETQYF; CDR3nt: TGTGCCGGTAACCCAAGCGGACAGCCCCAAGAGACCCAGTACTTC; j_gene: TRBJ2-5; d_gene: NA; abundance: NA; v_gene: TRBV9
CDR3aa: CATTPRGRDTEAFF; CDR3nt: TGTGCCACCACCCCCCGGGGTCGGGACACTGAAGCTTTCTTT; j_gene: TRBJ1-1; d_gene: NA; abundance: NA; v_gene: TRBV6-5
CDR3aa: CASSPGTGLDGYTF; CDR3nt: TGTGCCAGCAGTCCCGGGACAGGTCTTGATGGCTACACCTTC; j_gene: TRBJ1-2; d_gene: TRBD1; abundance: NA; v_gene: TRBV6-6
CDR3aa: CASSFPGQGVYTF; CDR3nt: TGTGCCAGCAGCTTCCCGGGACAGGGTGTCTACACCTTC; j_gene: TRBJ1-2; d_gene: TRBD1; abundance: NA; v_gene: TRBV7-9
CDR3aa: CASQWTEGMNTEAFF; CDR3nt: TGTGCCAGCCAATGGACAGAGGGGATGAACACTGAAGCTTTCTTT; j_gene: TRBJ1-1; d_gene: NA; abundance: NA; v_gene: TRBV5-4
CDR3aa: CASSDGSSYNSPLHF; CDR3nt: TGTGCCAGCAGTGATGGGAGCTCCTATAATTCACCCCTCCACTTT; j_gene: TRBJ1-6; d_gene: NA; abundance: NA; v_gene: TRBV7-8
CDR3aa: CASSTGGNYGYTF; CDR3nt: TGTGCCAGCAGCACAGGGGGCAACTATGGCTACACCTTC; j_gene: TRBJ1-2; d_gene: TRBD1; abundance: NA; v_gene: TRBV12-3/TRBV12-4
CDR3aa: CASSLGIGSHNEQFF; CDR3nt: TGTGCCAGCAGCTTAGGTATCGGCTCTCACAATGAGCAGTTCTTC; j_gene: TRBJ2-1; d_gene: NA; abundance: NA; v_gene: TRBV11-2
CDR3aa: CASSSDPNTEAFF; CDR3nt: TGTGCCAGCAGCTCCGACCCGAACACTGAAGCTTTCTTT; j_gene: TRBJ1-1; d_gene: NA; abundance: NA; v_gene: TRBV7-6
CDR3aa: CASSLAVNTEAFF; CDR3nt: TGTGCCAGCAGCTTGGCCGTGAACACTGAAGCTTTCTTT; j_gene: TRBJ1-1; d_gene: NA; abundance: NA; v_gene: TRBV5-5
CDR3aa: CSVTGAGNTIYF; CDR3nt: TGCAGCGTTACAGGGGCTGGAAACACCATATATTTT; j_gene: TRBJ1-3; d_gene: TRBD1; abundance: NA; v_gene: TRBV29-1
CDR3aa: CASSFTGGVTDTQYF; CDR3nt: TGTGCCAGCAGCTTTACAGGGGGGGTAACAGATACGCAGTATTTT; j_gene: TRBJ2-3; d_gene: NA; abundance: NA; v_gene: TRBV7-9
CDR3aa: CARNRQGPNYGYTF; CDR3nt: TGTGCCAGAAATAGACAGGGACCTAACTATGGCTACACCTTC; j_gene: TRBJ1-2; d_gene: TRBD1; abundance: NA; v_gene: TRBV2
CDR3aa: CASSPEGQGDTEAFF; CDR3nt: TGTGCCAGCAGCCCAGAGGGTCAGGGAGACACTGAAGCTTTCTTT; j_gene: TRBJ1-1; d_gene: NA; abundance: NA; v_gene: TRBV9
CDR3aa: CASSLTREAFF; CDR3nt: TGTGCCAGCTCTTTGACCCGGGAAGCTTTCTTT; j_gene: TRBJ1-1; d_gene: NA; abundance: NA; v_gene: TRBV12-3/TRBV12-4
CDR3aa: CASSYGGGDEKLFF; CDR3nt: TGTGCCAGCAGTTACGGTGGAGGGGATGAAAAACTGTTTTTT; j_gene: TRBJ1-4; d_gene: NA; abundance: NA; v_gene: TRBV6-5
CDR3aa: CASSYTPQGGGYTF; CDR3nt: TGTGCCAGCAGTTACACCCCCCAGGGTGGTGGCTACACCTTC; j_gene: TRBJ1-2; d_gene: NA; abundance: NA; v_gene: TRBV6-2/TRBV6-3
CDR3aa: CASSYRGRGTDTQYF; CDR3nt: TGTGCCAGCAGTTACAGGGGACGGGGCACAGATACGCAGTATTTT; j_gene: TRBJ2-3; d_gene: NA; abundance: NA; v_gene: TRBV6-5
CDR3aa: CASSLAWRPPYEQYF; CDR3nt: TGTGCCAGCAGCTTAGCGTGGCGGCCCCCCTACGAGCAGTACTTC; j_gene: TRBJ2-7; d_gene: NA; abundance: NA; v_gene: TRBV7-2
CDR3aa: CASSFWTGDSNEQFF; CDR3nt: TGTGCCAGCAGTTTCTGGACAGGGGATAGCAATGAGCAGTTCTTC; j_gene: TRBJ2-1; d_gene: TRBD1; abundance: NA; v_gene: TRBV28
CDR3aa: CASSQKQGTGANVLTF; CDR3nt: TGTGCCAGCAGCCAAAAACAGGGAACTGGGGCCAACGTCCTGACTTTC; j_gene: TRBJ2-6; d_gene: NA; abundance: once; v_gene: TRBV4-2
CDR3aa: CASSSEETREPYNEQFF; CDR3nt: TGTGCCAGCAGTTCAGAGGAGACAAGGGAACCCTACAATGAGCAGTTCTTC; j_gene: TRBJ2-1; d_gene: NA; abundance: NA; v_gene: TRBV27
CDR3aa: CASKWDRGFGELFF; CDR3nt: TGTGCCAGTAAATGGGACAGGGGTTTCGGGGAGCTGTTTTTT; j_gene: TRBJ2-2; d_gene: TRBD1; abundance: once; v_gene: TRBV2
CDR3aa: CASSGSVRSIYSYTF; CDR3nt: TGTGCCAGCAGCGGGTCAGTACGGTCAATTTACAGCTACACCTTC; j_gene: TRBJ1-2; d_gene: NA; abundance: NA; v_gene: TRBV27
CDR3aa: CASSLVAPGSEAFF; CDR3nt: TGTGCCAGCAGCTTAGTGGCCCCGGGCAGTGAAGCTTTCTTT; j_gene: TRBJ1-1; d_gene: NA; abundance: NA; v_gene: TRBV7-2
CDR3aa: CASRRTSGGETETQYF; CDR3nt: TGTGCCAGCAGACGGACTAGCGGGGGAGAGACGGAGACCCAGTACTTC; j_gene: TRBJ2-5; d_gene: TRBD2; abundance: few; v_gene: TRBV6-6
CDR3aa: CASSWTGDGYTF; CDR3nt: TGTGCCAGCAGCTGGACTGGGGACGGCTACACCTTC; j_gene: TRBJ1-2; d_gene: NA; abundance: NA; v_gene: TRBV3-1/TRBV3-2
CDR3aa: CASSLSGGAGTEAFF; CDR3nt: TGCGCCAGCAGCTTGTCTGGGGGGGCGGGCACTGAAGCTTTCTTT; j_gene: TRBJ1-1; d_gene: NA; abundance: NA; v_gene: TRBV5-1
CDR3aa: CASSLGEAGNQPQHF; CDR3nt: TGCGCCAGCAGCCTCGGGGAGGCAGGCAATCAGCCCCAGCATTTT; j_gene: TRBJ1-5; d_gene: NA; abundance: once; v_gene: TRBV5-1
CDR3aa: CASSPYEAGAPEAFF; CDR3nt: TGCGCCAGCAGCCCATACGAGGCAGGAGCTCCAGAAGCTTTCTTT; j_gene: TRBJ1-1; d_gene: NA; abundance: NA; v_gene: TRBV5-1